A single sample gave rise to the 27 T cell receptor beta chains below, sequenced in a study of T cell repertoires in cytomegalovirus infection. TCRdb recomputed calls from the reads with MiXCR, one row per CDR3 protein. Of 600,000 to 700,000 distinct CDR3 sequences in the sample, 33% were seen once. For these TCRs, the target antigens are not known. The sample consisted of cultured PBMCs, taken from culture after CMV antigen stimulation. Receptors originate from a human donor in good health (CMV status not recorded). Some clones in this sample may be carry-over from other donors' samples.

The chain joins TRBV11-2 to TRBJ2-3, with D tentatively TRBD2 (6 bases). The germline V and J ends were trimmed by 2 bases and 6 bases, with 12 bases remaining between them. This CDR3 contains 14 residues. Germline V gene data show CDR1 as SGHAT and CDR2 as FQNNGV. The CDR3 region has the DNA TGTGCCAGCAGCTTACCTCACCGGGGGGATACGCAGTATTTT. Translation: CASSLPHRGDTQYF.

This clonotype was detected many times. The chain has TRBV7-8 and TRBJ1-1; D is unclear. Trimming removed 5 bases at V and 3 bases at J, with 10 bases between. The length of the CDR3 is 13 residues. Germline assignment: CDR1 SGHVS and CDR2 FQNEAQ. The CDR3: CASSPLADTEAFF. CDR3 DNA sequence: TGTGCCAGCAGCCCTCTGGCGGACACTGAAGCTTTCTTT.

The chain employs TRBV27 and TRBJ1-6; the D gene is possibly TRBD1 (6 bases). V was clipped by 7 bases and J by 6 bases, with 13 bases between them. Germline values: CDR1 MNHEY, CDR2 SMNVEV (reference sequence). The CDR3 sequence is 14 residues long. CDR3 loop: CASKLGASNSPLHF. The CDR3 nucleotides read TGTGCCAGCAAATTGGGGGCCTCTAATTCACCCCTCCACTTT.

V is TRBV5-5 and J is TRBJ2-3; 9 bases are shared with TRBD2. CDR1 and CDR2 (germline): SGHKS, YYEKEE (reference sequence). The CDR3 sequence is 16 residues long. Trimming at V came to 4 bases and at J to 2 bases, leaving 8 bases not matched to a gene. The CDR3 bases are TGTGCCAGCAGCCTCGGACTAGCGAGATACACAGATACGCAGTATTTT. Its protein product is CASSLGLARYTDTQYF. Full variable domain (rest looked up from reference TRBV5-5 and TRBJ2-3): DAGVTQSPTHLIKTRGQQVTLRCSPISGHKSVSWYQQVLGQGPQFIFQYYEKEERGRGNFPDRFSARQFPNYSSELNVNALLLGDSALYLCASSLGLARYTDTQYFGPGTRLTVL.

The V and J genes are TRBV7-2 and TRBJ2-5, with a possible D match to TRBD1 (7 bases). Germline CDR1 reads SGHTA; CDR2 reads FQGNSA. The V and J ends lost 8 bases and 4 bases respectively, with 14 bases between them. The CDR3 runs 13 residues. As DNA, the CDR3 is TGTGCCAGCGCCAGGGGGGCAGGAGAGACCCAGTACTTC. Amino acids: CASARGAGETQYF.

The rearrangement joins TRBV7-8 to TRBJ2-3, with a possible D match to TRBD2 (5 bases). CDR1 and CDR2 (germline): SGHVS, FQNEAQ. The CDR3 has 16 residues. Trimming left V 5 bases short and J 3 bases short, with 18 bases between. The chain's CDR3 is CASSPRRLGGTDTQYF. The DNA of the CDR3 is TGTGCCAGCAGCCCCCGTCGGCTAGGCGGGACAGATACGCAGTATTTT.

The chain is built from TRBV15 and TRBJ1-6; 8 nucleotides match TRBD1. After removal of 5 bases from V and 4 bases from J, the junction contained 4 bases not matched to a gene. The CDR3 runs 15 residues. Germline CDR1 reads LNHNV; CDR2 reads YYDKDF (reference sequence). The CDR3 reads CATSVGQGYNSPLHF. CDR3 DNA: TGTGCCACCAGCGTAGGACAGGGATATAATTCACCCCTCCACTTT.

The chain employs TRBV11-2 and TRBJ2-7; 7 bases are shared with TRBD1. The CDR3 spans 14 residues. Germline V CDR1 and CDR2: SGHAT, FQNNGV. V was pared by 5 bases and J by 7 bases, with 11 bases of the junction left unmatched. The chain's CDR3 is CASSAIQGRWEQYF. The CDR3 nucleotides are TGTGCCAGCAGCGCCATACAGGGGCGGTGGGAGCAGTACTTC.

This clonotype was found a few times. The V gene is TRBV5-5, the J gene TRBJ2-1; 9 bases fit TRBD2. Germline-derived CDR1 and CDR2 are SGHKS and YYEKEE (reference sequence). This CDR3 region has 16 residues. Trimming took 7 bases from V and 0 from J; bases not matched to a gene: 8. CDR3 nucleotide sequence: TGTGCCAGCCTCCCAGCGGGAGGTTTCTCCTACAATGAGCAGTTCTTC. Translation gives CASLPAGGFSYNEQFF.

The CDR3, as DNA: TGTGCCAGCAGCTGGACAAACCAAGAGACCCAGTACTTC. Its translation is CASSWTNQETQYF. This chain joins TRBV12-3 or TRBV12-4 and TRBJ2-5, with D perhaps TRBD1 (5 bases). This CDR3 is built from 13 residues. V shed 6 bases and J shed 0 bases, with 8 bases lying between them.

The J gene is TRBJ2-1, the V gene TRBV20-1; TRBD1 might be the D (6 bases). This CDR3 contains 12 residues. Between the trimmed V and J ends, which lost 0 bases and 6 bases, there was a span of 6 bases. CDR1 and CDR2 from the germline V gene are DFQATT and SNEGSKA (reference sequence). The CDR3 DNA is TGCAGTGCTAGAGACAGGGGCAATGAGCAGTTCTTC. Encoded protein: CSARDRGNEQFF.

The genes are TRBV4-3 and TRBJ2-7, with D possibly matching TRBD1 (5 bases). The CDR3 totals 14 residues. Germline V lookup: CDR1 LGHNA, CDR2 YSLEER. V dropped 4 bases and J dropped 0 bases, with 10 bases sitting between them. In DNA form, the CDR3 reads TGCGCCAGCAGCCTCGACAGCCGCTCCTACGAGCAGTACTTC. It specifies CASSLDSRSYEQYF.

The sample holds a few counts of this clonotype. The rearrangement links TRBV12-5 to TRBJ2-1; no clear D. With 2 bases removed from V and 0 bases from J, the gap between germline ends came to 11 bases. The CDR3 extends over 16 amino acids. The germline V gene encodes CDR1 LGHNT and CDR2 FRNRAP. The CDR3 loop is CASGLSRISSYNEQFF. CDR3 bases: TGTGCTAGTGGTTTGTCCCGGATCAGCTCCTACAATGAGCAGTTCTTC.

Many counts were recorded for this clonotype. The V call is TRBV7-8, the J call TRBJ1-2; 7 positions agree with TRBD1. V gave up 4 bases and J gave up 8 bases; unmatched junction bases: 4. There are 12 residues in the CDR3. Looked up from germline, CDR1 is SGHVS and CDR2 is FQNEAQ. In DNA, the CDR3 is TGTGCCAGCAGCTGGGACAGAGGAGGCTACACCTTC. This sequence encodes CASSWDRGGYTF.

This clonotype came up a few times. The J gene is TRBJ2-1, the V gene TRBV6-5; tentatively, D is TRBD2 (5 bases). Per the germline V gene, CDR1 is MNHEY and CDR2 is SVGAGI. The length of the CDR3 is 18 residues. V was trimmed by 3 bases and J by 4 bases, leaving 22 bases between them. In DNA, the CDR3 is TGTGCCAGCAGTTATGGGCTAGCCACAAAACGGGGTTACAATGAGCAGTTCTTC. Its protein is CASSYGLATKRGYNEQFF.

The J gene is TRBJ1-1, the V gene TRBV5-1, with 7 bases fitting TRBD1. Germline lookup yields CDR1 SGHRS and CDR2 YFSETQ. CDR3 length: 17 amino acids. The V gene end was trimmed by 1 base and the J gene end by 8 bases; junction bases not matched to a gene: 17. CDR3 protein: CASSLFSFDRVRMEAFF. As DNA, the CDR3 is TGCGCCAGCAGCTTGTTTTCTTTTGACAGGGTGAGGATGGAAGCTTTCTTT.

This sequence joins TRBV6-1 and TRBJ2-7; maybe TRBD2 (6 bases). V shed 0 bases and J shed 0 bases, with 15 bases lying between them. This CDR3 has 17 residues. CDR1 is MNHNS and CDR2 is SASEGT in the germline V gene. CDR3 amino acids: CASSEAWAGITSYEQYF. In DNA form, the CDR3 reads TGTGCCAGCAGTGAAGCGTGGGCGGGGATTACCTCCTACGAGCAGTACTTC.

This clonotype showed up just a few times. This chain links TRBV6-1 with TRBJ2-1, with D perhaps TRBD2 (6 bases). The ends were cut back, 3 bases at V and 8 bases at J, with 8 bases in the middle. The CDR3 length is 12 residues. Per the germline V gene, CDR1 is MNHNS and CDR2 is SASEGT. The CDR3 spells CASSEGGDEQFF. Written as DNA, the CDR3 is TGTGCCAGCAGTGAGGGGGGTGATGAGCAGTTCTTC.

V is TRBV2 and J is TRBJ1-2; weak D call: TRBD1 (5 bases). The V gene lost 6 bases and the J gene lost 8 bases, with 13 bases spanning the gap. CDR3 length: 12 amino acids. Germline CDR1 and CDR2: SNHLY and FYNNEI. The CDR3 coding sequence is TGTGCCAGCAGCCGGACTAGGGACGGCTACACCTTC. It yields the protein CASSRTRDGYTF. The complete variable domain, with remaining parts taken from reference TRBV2 and TRBJ1-2, reads EPEVTQTPSHQVTQMGQEVILRCVPISNHLYFYWYRQILGQKVEFLVSFYNNEISEKSEIFDDQFSVERPDGSNFTLKIRSTKLEDSAMYFCASSRTRDGYTFGSGTRLTVV.

The CDR3 spells CAVSTGSNSGNTIYF. CDR3 in DNA: TGTGCCGTCTCCACGGGGTCGAACTCTGGAAACACCATATATTTT. The genes are TRBV6-2 or TRBV6-3 and TRBJ1-3; D is undetermined. The V gene's germline CDR1 is MNHEY and CDR2 SVGEGT. Trimming pared 11 bases from V and 0 bases from J, leaving 17 bases between. The CDR3 length is 15 residues.

The chain joins TRBV20-1 to TRBJ2-7, with D perhaps TRBD2 (5 bases). Germline V gives CDR1 DFQATT, CDR2 SNEGSKA (reference sequence). Trimming removed 4 bases at V and 4 bases at J, with 17 bases between. CDR3 length equals 14 residues. This CDR3 reads CSANWGASSYEQYF. The CDR3 DNA reads as TGCAGTGCTAACTGGGGAGCGAGCTCATACGAGCAGTACTTC.

This sequence joins TRBV7-9 and TRBJ2-7; no definite D call. The germline V gene encodes CDR1 SEHNR and CDR2 FQNEAQ (reference sequence). V shed 5 bases and J shed 3 bases, with 11 bases lying between them. This CDR3 is 13 amino acids long. CDR3: CASSHDQRYEQYF. CDR3 DNA: TGTGCCAGCAGCCATGATCAGCGCTACGAGCAGTACTTC. Combining the CDR3 with reference TRBV7-9 and TRBJ2-7 gives the whole variable domain DTGVSQNPRHKITKRGQNVTFRCDPISEHNRLYWYRQTLGQGPEFLTYFQNEAQLEKSRLLSDRFSAERPKGSFSTLEIQRTEQGDSAMYLCASSHDQRYEQYFGPGTRLTVT.

The chain is built from TRBV5-4 and TRBJ2-3; the D gene is possibly TRBD2 (6 bases). The CDR3 runs to 16 residues. Germline CDR1 SGHNT, CDR2 YYREEE (reference sequence). The V and J ends lost 0 bases and 2 bases respectively, with 13 bases between them. CDR3 amino acids: CASSLASGEFTDTQYF. CDR3 in DNA: TGTGCCAGCAGCTTGGCGTCGGGGGAGTTCACAGATACGCAGTATTTT.

The sample holds a few counts of this clonotype. The chain recombines TRBV20-1 with TRBJ2-7; a possible D gene is TRBD2 (6 bases). Deletions cut 0 bases from V and 4 bases from J, with 16 bases between. This CDR3 contains 15 residues. Per the germline V gene, CDR1 is DFQATT and CDR2 is SNEGSKA (reference sequence). The CDR3 loop is CSARDPRDSLYEQYF. CDR3 DNA: TGCAGTGCTAGAGATCCGCGGGACTCTCTTTACGAGCAGTACTTC.

This clonotype was detected a few times. The chain carries TRBV2 and TRBJ2-1; TRBD2 is a possible D gene (6 bases). V was trimmed by 0 bases and J by 9 bases, leaving 12 bases between them. The CDR3 spans 14 residues. In germline, CDR1 is SNHLY, CDR2 FYNNEI. DNA of the CDR3: TGTGCCAGCAGTGAAGCGCTGGGGGGTCCTGAGCAGTTCTTC. Encoded protein: CASSEALGGPEQFF.

The rearrangement links TRBV9 to TRBJ2-7, with D maybe TRBD2 (6 bases). This CDR3 is 16 amino acids long. V lost 0 bases, J lost 0 bases, and 13 bases lay in between. CDR1 SGDLS and CDR2 YYNGEE come from the germline V gene. This chain's CDR3 is CASSVAGGGTSYEQYF. In DNA, the CDR3 is TGTGCCAGCAGCGTAGCTGGGGGAGGTACCTCCTACGAGCAGTACTTC.

The J gene is TRBJ2-1, the V gene TRBV5-6, with 9 bases fitting TRBD2. Germline trimming cut 0 bases from V and 6 bases from J; bases unmatched to any gene: 4. The CDR3 is made up of 15 amino acids. Looked up from germline, CDR1 is SGHDT and CDR2 is YYEEEE. The CDR3, as DNA: TGTGCCAGCAGCTTGGGGCTAGCGGGGTTCAATGAGCAGTTCTTC. Encoded protein: CASSLGLAGFNEQFF.